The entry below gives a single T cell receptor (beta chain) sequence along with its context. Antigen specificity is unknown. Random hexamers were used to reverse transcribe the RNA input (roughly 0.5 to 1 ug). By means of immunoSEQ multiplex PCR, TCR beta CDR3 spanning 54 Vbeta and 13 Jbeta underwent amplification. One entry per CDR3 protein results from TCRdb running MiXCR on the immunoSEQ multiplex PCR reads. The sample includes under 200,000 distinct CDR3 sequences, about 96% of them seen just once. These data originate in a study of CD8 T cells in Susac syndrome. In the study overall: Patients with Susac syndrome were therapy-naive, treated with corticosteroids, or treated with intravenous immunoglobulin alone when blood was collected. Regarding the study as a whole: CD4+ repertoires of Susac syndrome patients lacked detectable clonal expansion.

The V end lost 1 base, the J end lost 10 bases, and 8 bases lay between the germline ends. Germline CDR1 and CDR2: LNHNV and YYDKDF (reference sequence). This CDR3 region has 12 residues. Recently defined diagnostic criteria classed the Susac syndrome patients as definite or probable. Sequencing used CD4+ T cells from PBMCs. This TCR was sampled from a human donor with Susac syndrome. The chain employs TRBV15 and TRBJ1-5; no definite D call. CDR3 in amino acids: CATSRAHTPQHF. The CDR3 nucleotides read TGTGCCACCAGCAGAGCCCATACCCCCCAGCATTTT.